The 29 T cell receptor beta chains below were found in one sample sequenced in a study of post-analysis software for immune sequencing data. Study-level results: TRBV5-6, TRBV5-1 and TRBV20-1 were among roughly 5 TRBV segments more frequent in patients than controls.

Unique molecular identifiers were present in the TCR beta cDNA libraries. A single record per CDR3 protein comes from TCRdb applying MiXCR to the PCR reads. Of 250,000 to 300,000 distinct CDR3 sequences listed, 36% are singletons. For these receptors, no antigen is known. Sequencing was carried out using blood. Receptors originate from a girl aged 10-17 years with multiple sclerosis.

This clonotype was detected many times. The chain joins TRBV12-3 or TRBV12-4 to TRBJ1-2; D unresolved. Trimming shortened V by 5 bases and J by 4 bases, and 14 bases separated the two germline ends. The CDR3 consists of 14 residues. DNA of the CDR3: TGTGCCAGCAGTCCTAGACTGCTAGGCTATGGCTACACCTTC. Its protein product is CASSPRLLGYGYTF.

V and J are TRBV14 and TRBJ2-1; D unclear. The CDR3 runs to 16 residues. Germline V gene sequence: CDR1 SGHDN, CDR2 FVKESK. Trimming took off 3 bases at V and 6 bases at J, with 18 bases between the two ends. The CDR3 spells CASSHVKRRPCNEQFF. CDR3 nucleotide sequence: TGTGCCAGCAGCCACGTTAAGCGCCGCCCCTGCAATGAGCAGTTCTTC. The variable domain in full, completed from reference TRBV14 and TRBJ2-1, reads EAGVTQFPSHSVIEKGQTVTLRCDPISGHDNLYWYRRVMGKEIKFLLHFVKESKQDESGMPNNRFLAERTGGTYSTLKVQPAELEDSGVYFCASSHVKRRPCNEQFFGPGTRLTVL.

This clonotype was counted at least ten times. V is TRBV5-1 and J is TRBJ1-1, with D possibly TRBD1 on 5 matching bases. This CDR3 has 14 residues. V shed 4 bases and J shed 3 bases, with 13 bases lying between them. The germline V gene has CDR1 SGHRS and CDR2 YFSETQ. CDR3 in DNA: TGCGCCAGCAGCATTACAGGTACTCACACTGAAGCTTTCTTT. Amino acid sequence: CASSITGTHTEAFF.

This clonotype was picked up a small number of times. The rearrangement links TRBV20-1 to TRBJ2-7; D gene unclear. CDR3 size: 16 residues. Trimming pared 0 bases from V and 1 base from J, leaving 16 bases between. Germline CDR1 is DFQATT and CDR2 is SNEGSKA (reference sequence). The CDR3 nucleotides are TGCAGTGCTAGAGATTCGAATGAGATCCGATCCTACGAGCAGTACTTC. Translated, it gives CSARDSNEIRSYEQYF.

J is TRBJ2-1 and V is TRBV2; TRBD2 is a possible D gene (5 bases). V lost 6 bases, J lost 5 bases, and 17 bases lay in between. The CDR3 length is 15 residues. CDR1 SNHLY and CDR2 FYNNEI come from the germline V gene. The DNA of the CDR3 is TGTGCCAGCAGCCCTCATTGGGGAGATGACAATGAGCAGTTCTTC. It yields the protein CASSPHWGDDNEQFF.

Notes on this clonotype: This may stem from a read error, because a much larger clone lies one nucleotide away. The chain has TRBV5-1 and TRBJ1-4; no firm D call. In germline, CDR1 is SGHRS, CDR2 YFSETQ. Trimming took off 4 bases at V and 7 bases at J, with 14 bases between the two ends. The CDR3 consists of 14 residues. The CDR3 DNA reads as TGCGCCAGCAGCCGCGGGTCCGCGGGTGAAAAACTGTTTTTT. It is translated as CASSRGSAGEKLFF. Supplemented by reference TRBV5-1 and TRBJ1-4, the full variable domain reads KAGVTQTPRYLIKTRGQQVTLSCSPISGHRSVSWYQQTPGQGLQFLFEYFSETQRNKGNFPGRFSGRQFSNSRSEMNVSTLELGDSALYLCASSRGSAGEKLFFGSGTQLSVL.

On this clonotype: This may be a read error: a much more frequent sequence differs by one nucleotide. The chain combines TRBV4-1 with TRBJ2-2; D unresolved. V dropped 1 base and J dropped 6 bases, with 12 bases sitting between them. The CDR3 is 15 residues long. The V gene's germline CDR1 is MGHRA and CDR2 YSYEKL. The CDR3: CASSQGPGDPGELFF. The DNA of the CDR3 is TGCGCCAGCAGCCAAGGACCTGGTGACCCCGGGGAGCTGTTTTTT.

This clonotype was observed a few times. The rearrangement joins TRBV28 to TRBJ1-5; weak D call: TRBD1 (5 bases). This CDR3 is 13 amino acids long. In germline, CDR1 is MDHEN, CDR2 SYDVKM. V gave up 6 bases and J gave up 3 bases, with 9 bases separating them. In DNA, the CDR3 is TGTGCCAGCAGGGGACGGAACAATCAGCCCCAGCATTTT. This sequence encodes CASRGRNNQPQHF.

In its sample, this clonotype was seen once. V is TRBV20-1 and J is TRBJ2-1; maybe TRBD2 (6 bases). V dropped 3 bases and J dropped 8 bases, with 14 bases sitting between them. The germline gives CDR1 DFQATT, CDR2 SNEGSKA (reference sequence). There are 13 residues in the CDR3. The CDR3 sequence: CSASWAGKHEQFF. DNA for the CDR3: TGCAGTGCTAGTTGGGCGGGGAAGCATGAGCAGTTCTTC.

This clonotype came up a few times. The CDR3 coding sequence is TGCGCCAGCAGCTTGGGCTTGGACAGGGACAATGAGCAGTTCTTC. Translating gives CASSLGLDRDNEQFF. This chain uses TRBV5-1 with TRBJ2-1; 8 bases agree with TRBD1. The CDR3 runs to 15 residues. Germline values: CDR1 SGHRS, CDR2 YFSETQ. With V trimmed by 0 bases and J by 5 bases, 4 bases remained unmatched.

This clonotype has at least ten counts. This chain joins TRBV29-1 and TRBJ2-3; no clear D gene. The CDR3 runs to 10 residues. The germline gives CDR1 SQVTM, CDR2 ANQGSEA. Trimming removed 5 bases from V and 0 bases from J, with 0 bases in between. The CDR3 DNA sequence: TGCAGCGTTAGCACAGATACGCAGTATTTT. Its protein product is CSVSTDTQYF.

The chain joins TRBV9 to TRBJ2-1, with D unresolved. The V gene's germline CDR1 is SGDLS and CDR2 YYNGEE. This CDR3 has 13 amino acids. Deletions cut 4 bases from V and 5 bases from J, with 10 bases between. CDR3 DNA sequence: TGTGCCAGCAGCAGACCCTTACACAATGAGCAGTTCTTC. It codes for CASSRPLHNEQFF.

This chain joins TRBV7-2 and TRBJ2-1; 10 bases are a match to TRBD1. The junction had 6 bases not matched to a gene; V was cut back by 4 bases and J by 3 bases. Looked up from germline, CDR1 is SGHTA and CDR2 is FQGNSA. The CDR3 has 16 amino acids. CDR3 in amino acids: CASSSLWTGGYNEQFF. The CDR3 region has the DNA TGTGCCAGCAGCTCTCTCTGGACAGGGGGCTACAATGAGCAGTTCTTC. The full variable domain, rest sourced from reference TRBV7-2 and TRBJ2-1, is GAGVSQSPSNKVTEKGKDVELRCDPISGHTALYWYRQSLGQGLEFLIYFQGNSAPDKSGLPSDRFSAERTGGSVSTLTIQRTQQEDSAVYLCASSSLWTGGYNEQFFGPGTRLTVL.

A note on this clonotype: Sequence at one end of the junction differs from germline and may be a read error. J is TRBJ1-5 and V is TRBV27; 8 nucleotides align to TRBD1. Germline V gene sequence: CDR1 MNHEY, CDR2 SMNVEV (reference sequence). CDR3 length: 18 amino acids. The CDR3 loop reads CVSSPRDRHSVPNQPQHF. CDR3 DNA sequence: TGTGTCAGCAGTCCCCGGGACAGGCACTCGGTCCCCAATCAGCCCCAGCATTTT.

This clonotype was found many times. The rearrangement uses TRBV27 and TRBJ2-3; 10 bases are a match to TRBD2. This CDR3 is 16 amino acids long. The germline gives CDR1 MNHEY, CDR2 SMNVEV (reference sequence). With V trimmed by 5 bases and J by 2 bases, 7 bases remained unmatched. The chain's CDR3 is CASSQIAGGVTDTQYF. CDR3 bases: TGTGCCAGCAGTCAGATAGCGGGGGGCGTCACAGATACGCAGTATTTT.

Many counts were recorded for this clonotype. The chain is built from TRBV12-5 and TRBJ2-1, with 9 bases fitting TRBD1. This CDR3 has 17 residues. Germline CDR1 and CDR2: LGHNT and FRNRAP. V was pared by 0 bases and J by 4 bases, with 7 bases of the junction left unmatched. Here the CDR3 reads CASGLVSTGQGYNEQFF. In nucleotides, the CDR3 is TGTGCTAGTGGTTTGGTATCTACGGGACAGGGTTACAATGAGCAGTTCTTC.

Comment on this clonotype: A much larger clone differs from this one at a single base, so this may be a read error. The chain is built from TRBV5-1 and TRBJ2-1; TRBD2 is a possible D gene (5 bases). The CDR3 totals 14 residues. Trimming took off 4 bases at V and 13 bases at J, with 21 bases between the two ends. CDR1 and CDR2 (germline): SGHRS, YFSETQ. CDR3 coding DNA: TGCGCCAGCAGCCGGGGTCAAGTTCTCGAGACCCAGTTCTTC. Its translation is CASSRGQVLETQFF.

In this sample, this clonotype turned up many times. The chain recombines TRBV20-1 with TRBJ2-3, with a tentative D call TRBD1 (5 bases). Trimming took off 5 bases at V and 2 bases at J, with 8 bases between the two ends. The CDR3 consists of 12 residues. Per germline, CDR1 DFQATT and CDR2 SNEGSKA (reference sequence). The CDR3: CSALDNTDTQYF. In DNA form, the CDR3 reads TGCAGTGCTTTGGACAACACAGATACGCAGTATTTT.

This clonotype appeared many times. The chain uses TRBV6-5 and TRBJ2-3, with D unclear. The germline CDR1 and CDR2 sequences are MNHEY and SVGAGI. V was clipped by 6 bases and J by 6 bases, with 7 bases between them. CDR3 length: 11 amino acids. Written as DNA, the CDR3 is TGTGCCAGCAGAGCTCACGATACGCAGTATTTT. Translating gives CASRAHDTQYF.

This clonotype turned up a few times. Its ends do not fully match the called genes, so a read error is possible. The chain combines TRBV6-5 with TRBJ1-5; D is possibly TRBD1 (6 bases). Germline loops: CDR1 MNHEY, CDR2 SVGAGI. The CDR3 consists of 13 residues. The CDR3 is CAGSSQQGQPQHF. CDR3 in DNA: TGTGCCGGCAGTTCCCAACAGGGTCAGCCCCAGCATTTT.

A single count supports this clonotype. This chain joins TRBV29-1 and TRBJ2-1; D is unclear. The length of the CDR3 is 14 residues. The germline V gene encodes CDR1 SQVTM and CDR2 ANQGSEA. The V gene lost 5 bases and the J gene lost 0 bases, with 11 bases spanning the gap. The CDR3 DNA follows: TGCAGCGTTTACGGCGTCCGCTCCTACAATGAGCAGTTCTTC. Residues: CSVYGVRSYNEQFF.

This rearrangement joins TRBV5-1 to TRBJ1-1, with a tentative D call TRBD1 (5 bases). Germline V CDR1 and CDR2: SGHRS, YFSETQ. The V end lost 8 bases, the J end lost 3 bases, and 14 bases lay between the germline ends. The CDR3 covers 13 residues. CDR3 nucleotides: TGCGCCAGTCTCGGGGCGGGGGACACTGAAGCTTTCTTT. This gives the protein CASLGAGDTEAFF.

This clonotype was seen repeatedly, ten times or more. The chain recombines TRBV7-2 with TRBJ2-3; 10 bases map to TRBD2. Per germline, CDR1 SGHTA and CDR2 FQGNSA. The CDR3 is 19 amino acids. The trim removed 5 bases at V and 4 bases at J, leaving 18 bases unmatched. CDR3 region: CASSTDDLAGDYLPDTQYF. CDR3 DNA sequence: TGTGCCAGCAGCACCGACGATCTAGCGGGAGACTACCTCCCAGATACGCAGTATTTT.

This clonotype appeared many times. This chain connects TRBV2 to TRBJ1-2; weak D call: TRBD1 (5 bases). From germline, CDR1 is SNHLY and CDR2 FYNNEI. V lost 8 bases and J 6 bases, leaving 22 bases between the germline ends. CDR3 length: 15 residues. CDR3 in amino acids: CASRGEGTSLDGYTF. The DNA of the CDR3 is TGTGCCAGCCGAGGGGAGGGAACCTCGTTAGATGGCTACACCTTC.

This clonotype appeared a few times. The chain combines TRBV28 with TRBJ1-2, with 8 positions matching TRBD1. The V segment lost 11 bases and the J segment 3 bases; nucleotides outside the gene matches: 23. The germline V gene has CDR1 MDHEN and CDR2 SYDVKM. The CDR3 is 18 amino acids. The CDR3 sequence: CAGKDRDRKYPSDYGYTF. The CDR3 bases are TGTGCCGGCAAGGACAGGGATAGAAAGTATCCCTCGGACTATGGCTACACCTTC.

V and J are TRBV7-2 and TRBJ1-4; D is unresolved. The CDR3 runs to 13 residues. Between the trimmed V and J ends, which lost 5 bases and 8 bases, there was a span of 12 bases. From germline, CDR1 is SGHTA and CDR2 FQGNSA. In DNA, the CDR3 is TGTGCCAGCAGCCTTTCGATAGAAGAAAAACTGTTTTTT. Its translation is CASSLSIEEKLFF. The full variable domain, with the rest looked up from reference TRBV7-2 and TRBJ1-4, is GAGVSQSPSNKVTEKGKDVELRCDPISGHTALYWYRQSLGQGLEFLIYFQGNSAPDKSGLPSDRFSAERTGGSVSTLTIQRTQQEDSAVYLCASSLSIEEKLFFGSGTQLSVL.

The rearrangement uses TRBV15 and TRBJ2-1, with unresolved D. The V gene's germline CDR1 is LNHNV and CDR2 YYDKDF (reference sequence). Trimming took off 8 bases at V and 0 bases at J, with 5 bases between the two ends. This CDR3 is built from 12 residues. CDR3 sequence: CATQSSYNEQFF. The DNA of the CDR3 is TGTGCCACCCAAAGCTCCTACAATGAGCAGTTCTTC.

V usage is TRBV6-4 and J usage is TRBJ2-3; D call uncertain. Deletions cut 4 bases from V and 0 bases from J, with 11 bases between. In germline, CDR1 is MRHNA, CDR2 SNTAGT. CDR3 length: 15 amino acids. DNA of the CDR3: TGTGCCAGCAGTGCCCCGGGCCCGAGCACAGATACGCAGTATTTT. It yields the protein CASSAPGPSTDTQYF.

This clonotype has only a few counts. The J gene is TRBJ2-2, the V gene TRBV29-1; D unresolved. Trimming left V 4 bases short and J 0 bases short, with 9 bases between. The CDR3 contains 14 residues. Germline-derived CDR1 and CDR2 are SQVTM and ANQGSEA. CDR3 sequence (DNA): TGCAGCGTTGCGGGTAGAGCGAACACCGGGGAGCTGTTTTTT. Its translation is CSVAGRANTGELFF.